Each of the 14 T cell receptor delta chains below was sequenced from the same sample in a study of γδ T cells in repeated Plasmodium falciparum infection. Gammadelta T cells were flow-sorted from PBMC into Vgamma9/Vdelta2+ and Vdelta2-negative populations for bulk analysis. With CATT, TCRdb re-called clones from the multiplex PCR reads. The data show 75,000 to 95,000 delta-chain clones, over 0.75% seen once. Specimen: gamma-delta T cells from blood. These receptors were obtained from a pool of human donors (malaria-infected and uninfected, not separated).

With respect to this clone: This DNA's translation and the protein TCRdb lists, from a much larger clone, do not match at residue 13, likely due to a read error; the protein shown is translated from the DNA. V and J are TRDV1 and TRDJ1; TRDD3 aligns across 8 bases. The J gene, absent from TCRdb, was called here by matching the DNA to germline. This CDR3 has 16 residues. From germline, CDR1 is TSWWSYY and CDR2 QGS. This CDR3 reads CALGEQALLGADELIF. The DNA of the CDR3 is TGTGCTCTTGGGGAACAGGCGTTACTGGGGGCCGATGAACTCATCTTT.

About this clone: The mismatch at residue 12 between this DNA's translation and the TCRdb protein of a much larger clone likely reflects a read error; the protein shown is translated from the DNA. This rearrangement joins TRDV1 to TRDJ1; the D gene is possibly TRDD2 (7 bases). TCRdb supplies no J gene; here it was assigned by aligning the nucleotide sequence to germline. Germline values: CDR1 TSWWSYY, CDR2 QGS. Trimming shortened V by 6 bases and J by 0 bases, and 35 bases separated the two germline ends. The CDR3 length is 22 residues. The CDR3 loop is CALGPRVPTMGARPKYTDKLIF. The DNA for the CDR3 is TGTGCTCTTGGACCTCGCGTTCCTACCATGGGGGCAAGACCCAAGTACACCGATAAACTCATCTTT.

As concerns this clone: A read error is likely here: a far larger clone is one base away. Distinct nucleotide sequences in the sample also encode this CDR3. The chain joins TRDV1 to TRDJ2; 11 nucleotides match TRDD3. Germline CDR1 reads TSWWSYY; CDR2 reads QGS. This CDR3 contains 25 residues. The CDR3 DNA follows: TGTGCTCTTGGGGAAGATCCTACGCTCGTACTGGGGGATATTTCACGTGGGGCTTTGACAGCGCAACTCTTCTTT. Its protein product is CALGEDPTLVLGDISRGALTAQLFF.

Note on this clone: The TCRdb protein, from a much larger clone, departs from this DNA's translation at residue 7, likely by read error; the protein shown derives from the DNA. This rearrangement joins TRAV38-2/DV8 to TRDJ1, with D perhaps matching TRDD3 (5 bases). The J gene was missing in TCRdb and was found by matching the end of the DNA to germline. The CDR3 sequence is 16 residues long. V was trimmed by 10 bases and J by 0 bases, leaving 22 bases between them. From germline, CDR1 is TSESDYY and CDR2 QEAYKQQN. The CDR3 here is CAPGFGEYPYTDKLIF. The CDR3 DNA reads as TGTGCTCCCGGATTTGGGGAATATCCGTACACCGATAAACTCATCTTT.

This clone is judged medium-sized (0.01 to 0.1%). Written as DNA, the CDR3 is TGTGCCTGTGACATCCTCCGGGATCCTTCTGAAACCGATAAACTCATCTTT. Amino acids: CACDILRDPSETDKLIF. The chain combines TRDV2 with TRDJ1; the D gene could be TRDD2 or TRDD3 (5 bases each). CDR3 length: 17 residues. The V end lost 2 bases, the J end lost 2 bases, and 20 bases lay between the germline ends. Germline CDR1 GEAIGNYY, CDR2 EKD.

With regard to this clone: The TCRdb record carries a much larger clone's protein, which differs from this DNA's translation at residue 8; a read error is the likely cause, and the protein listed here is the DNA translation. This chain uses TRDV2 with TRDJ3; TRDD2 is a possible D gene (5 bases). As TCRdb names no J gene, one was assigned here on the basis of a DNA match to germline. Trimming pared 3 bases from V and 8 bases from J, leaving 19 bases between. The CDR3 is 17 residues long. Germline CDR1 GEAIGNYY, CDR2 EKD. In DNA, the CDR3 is TGTGCCTGTGACCCCCCCTACCCTCCTCCAAACACCCGACAGATGTTTTTC. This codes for CACDPPYPPPNTRQMFF.

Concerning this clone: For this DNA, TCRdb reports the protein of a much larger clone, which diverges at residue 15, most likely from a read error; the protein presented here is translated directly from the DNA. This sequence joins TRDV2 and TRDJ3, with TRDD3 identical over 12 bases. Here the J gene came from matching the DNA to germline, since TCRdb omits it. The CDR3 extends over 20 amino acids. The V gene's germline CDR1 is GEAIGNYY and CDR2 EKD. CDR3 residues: CACDTTELGDTPWDARQMFF. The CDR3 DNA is TGTGCCTGTGACACGACGGAACTGGGGGATACCCCCTGGGACGCCCGACAGATGTTTTTC.

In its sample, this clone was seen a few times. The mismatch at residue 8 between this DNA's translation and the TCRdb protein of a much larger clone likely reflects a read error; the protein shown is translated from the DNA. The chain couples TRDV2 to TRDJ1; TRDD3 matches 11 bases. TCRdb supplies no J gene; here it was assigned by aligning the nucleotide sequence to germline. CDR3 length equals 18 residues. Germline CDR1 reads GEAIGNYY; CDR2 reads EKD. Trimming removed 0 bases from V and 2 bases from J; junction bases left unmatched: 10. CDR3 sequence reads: CACDTLTELGDRTDKLIF. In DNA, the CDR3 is TGTGCCTGTGACACCCTAACCGAACTGGGGGATAGAACCGATAAACTCATCTTT.

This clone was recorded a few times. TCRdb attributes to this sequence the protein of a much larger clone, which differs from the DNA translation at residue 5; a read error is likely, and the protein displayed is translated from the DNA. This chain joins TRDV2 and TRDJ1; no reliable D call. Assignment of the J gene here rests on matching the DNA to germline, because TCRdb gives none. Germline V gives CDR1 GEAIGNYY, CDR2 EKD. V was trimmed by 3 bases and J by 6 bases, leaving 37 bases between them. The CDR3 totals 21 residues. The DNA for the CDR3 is TGTGCCTGTGACTCACTCACAGAAAGTGATCAACCGCTAGGATCCCATTATAAACTCATCTTT. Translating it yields CACDSLTESDQPLGSHYKLIF.

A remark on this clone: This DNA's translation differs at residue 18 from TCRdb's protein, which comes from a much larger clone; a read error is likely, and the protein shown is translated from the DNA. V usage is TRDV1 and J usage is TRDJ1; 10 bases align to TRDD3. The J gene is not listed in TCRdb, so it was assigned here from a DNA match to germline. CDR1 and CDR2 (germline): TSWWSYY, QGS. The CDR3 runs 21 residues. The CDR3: CALGEMNTGGYAVRYTDELIF. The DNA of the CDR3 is TGTGCTCTTGGGGAAATGAACACCGGGGGATACGCAGTAAGGTACACCGATGAACTCATCTTT.

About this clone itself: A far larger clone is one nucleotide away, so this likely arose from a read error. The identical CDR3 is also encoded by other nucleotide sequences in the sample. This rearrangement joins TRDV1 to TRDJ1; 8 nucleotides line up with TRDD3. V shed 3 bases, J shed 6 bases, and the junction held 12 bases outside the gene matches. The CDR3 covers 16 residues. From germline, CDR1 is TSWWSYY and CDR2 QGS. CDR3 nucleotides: TGTGCTCTTGGGGAGATGGGTGGGGGATCTCTCCATAAACTCATCTTT. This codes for CALGEMGGGSLHKLIF.

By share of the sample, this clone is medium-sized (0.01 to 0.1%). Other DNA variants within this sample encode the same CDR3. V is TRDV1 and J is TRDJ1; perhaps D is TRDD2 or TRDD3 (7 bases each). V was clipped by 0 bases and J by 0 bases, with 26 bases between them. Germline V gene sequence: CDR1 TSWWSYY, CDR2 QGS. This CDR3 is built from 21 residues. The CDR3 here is CALGELGFPSFLGGYTDKLIF. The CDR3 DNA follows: TGTGCTCTTGGGGAACTAGGGTTTCCTTCCTTCCTGGGGGGTTACACCGATAAACTCATCTTT.

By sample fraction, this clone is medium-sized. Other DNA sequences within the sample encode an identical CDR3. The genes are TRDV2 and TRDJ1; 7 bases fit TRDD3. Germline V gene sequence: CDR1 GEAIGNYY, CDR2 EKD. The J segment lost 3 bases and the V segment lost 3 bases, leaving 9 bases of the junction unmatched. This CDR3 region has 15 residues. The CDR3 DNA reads TGTGCCTGTGACGAAATGAGGGATACCCCCGATAAACTCATCTTT. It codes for CACDEMRDTPDKLIF.

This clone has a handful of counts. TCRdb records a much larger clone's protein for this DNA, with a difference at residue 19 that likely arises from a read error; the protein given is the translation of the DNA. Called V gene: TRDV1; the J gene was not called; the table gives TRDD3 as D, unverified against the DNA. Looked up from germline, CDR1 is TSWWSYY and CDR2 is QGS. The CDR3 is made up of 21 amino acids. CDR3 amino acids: CALGEMNTGGYAVRYTDKPIF. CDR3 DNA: TGTGCTCTTGGGGAAATGAACACCGGGGGATACGCAGTAAGGTACACCGATAAACCCATCTTT.